The sequence of this T cell receptor (beta chain) was determined in a study of post-analysis software for immune sequencing data (dated by TCRdb to the mid-2010s). Regarding the complete study: Recorded disease courses included relapsing-remitting, secondary progressive and progressive-relapsing multiple sclerosis, with some patients lacking subtype annotation. A subset of samples was prepared in parallel using single-end sample barcoding, then pooled and co-amplified after Illumina adapter ligation. The multiple sclerosis patient repertoires were compared with under 13 previously published healthy control repertoires from donors aged about 6 to 26 years. Overall results and qualifications from the work: The multiple sclerosis patient group was slightly younger than the control group. Strong co-clustering of samples prepared in the same batch was shown by direct clustering with F measure, prompting a batch-effect correction. Significantly lower normalized Chao1 diversity was found in multiple sclerosis patients than in controls, suggesting substantial peripheral T-cell clonal expansion.

TCR beta repertoires were profiled from peripheral blood of roughly 13 young patients with multiple sclerosis to demonstrate the VDJtools post-analysis software. The multiple sclerosis patients were children and adolescents ranging in age from roughly 6 to 15 years. The method was PCR. The instrument given in TCRdb is Illumina HiSeq 2500. To reduce PCR and sequencing biases, unique molecular identifiers were incorporated into the TCR beta cDNA libraries. Every 1 to 10 million input T cells yielded approximately 500,000 cDNA molecules, meaning each molecule approximated one T cell. The patient libraries were prepared and sequenced using the same protocol as the earlier healthy control dataset. Within a given batch, samples were prepared together, multiplexed and sequenced on the same HiSeq lane. The published analysis was carried out like this. MIGEC handled the raw barcoded reads, throwing out single-read molecular identifier groups before consensus assembly and CDR3 extraction. Clonotype tables were post-analysed with VDJtools, normalizing diversity by down-sampling all datasets to the smallest sample size. In repertoire overlap clustering, CDR3 amino acid sequences, but not nucleotide sequences, were matched to correct batch-related cross-sample contamination. TCRdb ran its own pipeline on the public reads, namely fastp trimming at Q25 and MiXCR clone calling, and kept in-frame beta chains. Every entry covers one CDR3 protein and lists the most common genes and DNA from its rows. TCRdb's processing, not the authors', yielded these V and J calls. The sample data list 500,000 to 600,000 distinct CDR3 sequences, and roughly 47% of these were observed just once. The ten top clones hold 1.5% to 2% of the sample.

This clonotype occurred once. The antigen it binds to is not known. No much larger clone exists at a distance of one base, and base qualities are not known. This receptor was taken from a girl aged 5-17 years with multiple sclerosis. The sample was blood.

The sequenced DNA: TGTGCCAGCAGTCAGTCGGGGACGAGCGGCTACACCTTC. It translates to CASSQSGTSGYTF. Rearrangement joined TRBV12-3 or TRBV12-4 to TRBJ1-2, and perhaps TRBD1 as D gene, on 5 matching bases. V is shortened by 5 bases, J by 8 bases, and the region joining them spans 15 bases. The CDR3 spans 13 residues, from the cysteine through the phenylalanine. Only the CDR3 region is kept as DNA, spanning 39 bases read in frame from base 1.